This T cell receptor (beta chain) stems from a study of control samples from healthy donors and cancer patients (dated by TCRdb to 2020 to 2022). To note about this clone: Its antigen has not been determined. Nothing much larger sits one base from this clone, and base qualities are not available.

Library generation was performed with the immunoSEQ multiplex PCR assay. TCRdb took this table from immuneACCESS and kept in-frame rearrangements with V and J called. Such tables lack part of the clones; where checked against another copy, unresolved V genes explain under half of the gap, and the rest is unexplained. Recorded for this sample are roughly 92,000 clones; 85% to 90% of them occurred a single time. The ten largest clones represent about 1.3% of the sample. CDR1 and CDR2 (SGDLS, YYNGEE) derive from the germline V gene. Inclusive of the bounding cysteine and phenylalanine, the CDR3 is 14 residues long. The entry retains the CDR3 DNA only, 42 bases that are in frame from base 1. V sheds 2 bases and J sheds 9 bases, leaving 15 bases between their ends.

This sequence uses TRBV9 and TRBJ2-1; the D gene cannot be resolved reliably. The sample was blood. This clonotype originated in a woman aged 45-65 years in good health. This receptor has the CDR3 CASSVGGGTIEQFF. The nucleotide sequence reads as follows: TGTGCCAGCAGCGTGGGTGGCGGAACAATTGAGCAGTTCTTC.